Each of the 27 T cell receptor beta chains below was sequenced from the same sample in a study of T-cell reconstitution after alpha-beta-depleted transplantation in children. Preparation of the TCRbeta library involved a method that used unique molecular identifiers. TCRdb fed the PCR reads into MiXCR, producing one record per CDR3 protein. Altogether hundreds of thousands of distinct CDR3 sequences are present, 16% being singletons, with the ten largest covering 1.1%. The specimen comprised PBMCs from the stem cell graft donor, sampled from the stem cell graft. The receptors come from a human donor who donated a stem cell graft to a child with acute myeloid leukemia.

This clonotype was seen repeatedly, ten times or more. The chain links TRBV6-5 to TRBJ2-7; 7 positions agree with TRBD1. With 6 bases clipped from V and 6 bases from J, the junction kept 8 bases outside the gene matches. The germline V gene has CDR1 MNHEY and CDR2 SVGAGI. The CDR3 sequence is 13 residues long. This CDR3 is CASRFVDRREQYF. CDR3 DNA: TGTGCCAGCAGGTTCGTGGACAGGCGCGAGCAGTACTTC.

This clonotype was observed at least ten times. V gene TRBV6-5 combines with J gene TRBJ1-6; D unclear. Looked up from germline, CDR1 is MNHEY and CDR2 is SVGAGI. V was pared by 2 bases and J by 7 bases, with 12 bases between. The CDR3 consists of 15 residues. CDR3 in DNA: TGTGCCAGCAGTTACGAGGCCAGGCCGAATTCACCCCTCCACTTT. It codes for CASSYEARPNSPLHF.

In its sample, this clonotype was seen a few times. The V and J genes are TRBV6-6 and TRBJ2-7; D ambiguous. The germline V gene has CDR1 MNHNY and CDR2 SVGAGI (reference sequence). V lost 7 bases and J 7 bases, leaving 11 bases between the germline ends. This CDR3 region has 11 residues. This chain's CDR3 is CASTELGEQYF. The DNA for the CDR3 is TGTGCCAGCACCGAATTGGGGGAGCAGTACTTC.

For this clonotype: A much larger clonotype is one base distant, so this may be a read error. The chain couples TRBV20-1 to TRBJ1-2; unclear D gene. The CDR3 sequence is 13 residues long. Per germline, CDR1 DFQATT and CDR2 SNEGSKA (reference sequence). V was clipped by 0 bases and J by 6 bases, with 11 bases between them. CDR3 residues: CSARDLTNNGYTF. The CDR3, as DNA: TGCAGTGCTAGAGATTTAACAAATAATGGCTACACCTTC.

This clonotype was observed at least ten times. V and J are TRBV29-1 and TRBJ1-2; 8 bases agree with TRBD1. CDR1 SQVTM and CDR2 ANQGSEA come from the germline V gene. The CDR3 is made up of 15 amino acids. J was trimmed by 3 bases and V by 4 bases; bases with no gene match: 10. The CDR3 protein is CSVGGPGQAYYGYTF. For the CDR3, the DNA is TGCAGCGTTGGGGGGCCGGGACAGGCGTACTATGGCTACACCTTC.

This clonotype was counted ten times or more. The chain couples TRBV4-3 to TRBJ1-2; a possible D gene is TRBD1 (5 bases). Trimming took off 0 bases at V and 4 bases at J, with 12 bases between the two ends. The CDR3 consists of 15 residues. Per germline, CDR1 LGHNA and CDR2 YSLEER. In nucleotides, the CDR3 is TGCGCCAGCAGCCAAGACAGTGGGCAGGGCTATGGCTACACCTTC. Translated, it gives CASSQDSGQGYGYTF.

The V gene is TRBV12-3 or TRBV12-4, the J gene TRBJ2-1; 8 nucleotides align to TRBD2. The CDR3 sequence is 15 residues long. Unmatched junction bases numbered 6, after V lost 3 bases and J lost 5 bases. CDR3 loop: CASSFETSGHNEQFF. CDR3 DNA sequence: TGTGCCAGCAGTTTTGAAACTAGCGGTCACAATGAGCAGTTCTTC.

This clonotype was detected ten times or more. The chain couples TRBV20-1 to TRBJ1-5, with a tentative D call TRBD1 (6 bases). Germline V gene sequence: CDR1 DFQATT, CDR2 SNEGSKA (reference sequence). This CDR3 is built from 12 residues. Trimming removed 6 bases at V and 7 bases at J, with 13 bases between. For the CDR3, the DNA is TGCAGTGCAGGGGGGAGAGGACAGCCCCAGCATTTT. It yields the protein CSAGGRGQPQHF.

This clonotype was detected only a few times. This chain connects TRBV5-1 to TRBJ2-7; D is possibly TRBD2 (6 bases). Trimming took 3 bases from V and 3 from J, leaving 16 bases between them. The CDR3 consists of 15 residues. Germline V gene sequence: CDR1 SGHRS, CDR2 YFSETQ. DNA of the CDR3: TGCGCCAGCAGCTATTTTCGAGACGGGAGCTACGAGCAGTACTTC. It yields the protein CASSYFRDGSYEQYF.

J is TRBJ2-5 and V is TRBV12-3 or TRBV12-4; 10 nucleotides align to TRBD1. The CDR3 loop spans 18 amino acids. V lost 6 bases and J lost 2; bases outside the gene matches: 15. CDR3 loop: CASSQGRSGQGLQETQYF. The CDR3 region has the DNA TGTGCCAGCAGCCAAGGTCGTTCGGGACAGGGGCTTCAAGAGACCCAGTACTTC.

At least ten counts were recorded for this clonotype. The CDR3 sequence: CAISERVSSYEQYF. In nucleotides, the CDR3 is TGTGCCATCAGTGAGCGGGTAAGCTCCTACGAGCAGTACTTC. The V gene is TRBV10-3, the J gene TRBJ2-7; D call uncertain. Germline assignment: CDR1 ENHRY and CDR2 SYGVKD. Between the trimmed V and J ends, which lost 2 bases and 0 bases, there was a span of 8 bases. This CDR3 comprises 14 residues.

Comment on this clonotype: With a much larger clone just one base away, this may be a read error. Here the CDR3 DNA reads TGCAGTGCTAGAGATCGGCATGATCAGCCCCAGCATTTT. Amino acid sequence: CSARDRHDQPQHF. The chain carries TRBV20-1 and TRBJ1-5; D unclear. In germline, CDR1 is DFQATT, CDR2 SNEGSKA (reference sequence). The CDR3 loop spans 13 amino acids. With 0 bases removed from V and 5 bases from J, the gap between germline ends came to 8 bases.

The gene calls are TRBV5-6 and TRBJ1-2; D ambiguous. The CDR3 has 15 amino acids. The germline V gene encodes CDR1 SGHDT and CDR2 YYEEEE. Trimming cost V 6 bases and J 4 bases, with 19 bases left between them. CDR3: CASTIGLTTTYGYTF. CDR3 sequence (DNA): TGTGCCAGCACCATAGGACTTACAACGACCTATGGCTACACCTTC.

The chain is built from TRBV15 and TRBJ2-1; TRBD1 matches 7 bases. The CDR3 sequence is 16 residues long. CDR1 LNHNV and CDR2 YYDKDF come from the germline V gene (reference sequence). With V trimmed by 0 bases and J by 4 bases, 6 bases remained unmatched. The CDR3 here is CATSRDLNRGYNEQFF. As DNA, the CDR3 is TGTGCCACCAGCAGAGATCTAAACAGGGGATACAATGAGCAGTTCTTC.

This clonotype showed up many times. The chain carries TRBV15 and TRBJ2-7; 15 bases line up with TRBD2. The CDR3 runs to 18 residues. V lost 0 bases and J lost 1; bases outside the gene matches: 4. Germline CDR1 reads LNHNV; CDR2 reads YYDKDF (reference sequence). CDR3 residues: CATSRDRGLAGGSYEQYF. The CDR3 DNA sequence: TGTGCCACCAGCAGAGATCGGGGACTAGCGGGGGGTTCCTACGAGCAGTACTTC.

The table lists this clonotype with many counts. This chain joins TRBV15 and TRBJ1-1; D remains ambiguous. CDR3 length: 13 amino acids. The germline V gene encodes CDR1 LNHNV and CDR2 YYDKDF (reference sequence). Trimming stripped 1 base from V and 2 bases from J, with 5 bases between. The CDR3: CATSRAPNTEAFF. The CDR3 DNA follows: TGTGCCACCAGCAGAGCCCCTAACACTGAAGCTTTCTTT.

In its sample, this clonotype was seen many times. This rearrangement joins TRBV5-6 to TRBJ2-7; TRBD2 matches at 13 bases. V lost 4 bases and J lost 2; bases outside the gene matches: 9. This CDR3 is 17 amino acids long. Germline V gives CDR1 SGHDT, CDR2 YYEEEE. The CDR3 nucleotides are TGTGCCAGCAGCCCCCTGACTAGCGGGGGGACAACCTACGAGCAGTACTTC. Amino acid sequence: CASSPLTSGGTTYEQYF.

Concerning this clonotype itself: A much larger clonotype is one base distant, so this may be a read error. The J gene is TRBJ1-2, the V gene TRBV5-6, with D uncertain. The CDR3 is made up of 13 amino acids. Germline V CDR1 and CDR2: SGHDT, YYEEEE. Trimming removed 1 base at V and 4 bases at J, with 8 bases between. Here the CDR3 DNA reads TGTGCCAGCAGCTTGTGGCTGGGCTATGGCTACACCTTC. Translation: CASSLWLGYGYTF.

The V gene is TRBV12-3 or TRBV12-4, the J gene TRBJ1-1; D call uncertain. The CDR3 loop spans 13 amino acids. The V end was cut by 11 bases, the J end by 4 bases, with 17 bases between. The CDR3 here is CALVEGGGTEAFF. CDR3 DNA sequence: TGTGCCCTTGTGGAGGGAGGCGGCACTGAAGCTTTCTTT.

This clonotype has at least ten counts. This sequence joins TRBV20-1 and TRBJ1-5; the D gene is possibly TRBD1 (6 bases). V lost 7 bases to trimming and J lost 1 base, with 17 bases between them. This CDR3 has 15 residues. Germline V gene sequence: CDR1 DFQATT, CDR2 SNEGSKA (reference sequence). Here the CDR3 reads CSVLGGRESNQPQHF. The DNA for the CDR3 is TGCAGTGTACTGGGGGGGCGCGAAAGCAATCAGCCCCAGCATTTT.

The chain combines TRBV28 with TRBJ2-1; TRBD2 aligns across 10 bases. Trimming took 2 bases from V and 5 from J; bases not matched to a gene: 6. CDR3 size: 16 residues. Germline lookup yields CDR1 MDHEN and CDR2 SYDVKM. The CDR3 region has the DNA TGTGCCAGCAGTTTAGTGACTAGCGGGTCTCACAATGAGCAGTTCTTC. Encoded protein: CASSLVTSGSHNEQFF.

The DNA of the CDR3 is TGTGCCAGCAGCTTAGACGGGACAGGGGATGAAAAACTGTTTTTT. This codes for CASSLDGTGDEKLFF. V gene TRBV7-2 combines with J gene TRBJ1-4, with 10 bases aligning to TRBD1. The CDR3 runs 15 residues. CDR1 SGHTA and CDR2 FQGNSA come from the germline V gene. The V segment lost 1 base and the J segment 6 bases; nucleotides outside the gene matches: 2. Filled out from reference TRBV7-2 and TRBJ1-4, the complete variable domain reads GAGVSQSPSNKVTEKGKDVELRCDPISGHTALYWYRQSLGQGLEFLIYFQGNSAPDKSGLPSDRFSAERTGGSVSTLTIQRTQQEDSAVYLCASSLDGTGDEKLFFGSGTQLSVL.

There are a few counts of this clonotype. This chain connects TRBV7-9 to TRBJ2-7; TRBD2 is a possible D gene (5 bases). The CDR3 runs to 13 residues. Looked up from germline, CDR1 is SEHNR and CDR2 is FQNEAQ (reference sequence). With 5 bases removed from V and 13 bases from J, the gap between germline ends came to 21 bases. The CDR3 DNA reads as TGTGCCAGCAGCCTAGGACCTTCGAGGGCGACTTACGTC. Protein: CASSLGPSRATYV.

This clonotype came up many times. V is TRBV20-1 and J is TRBJ1-5; no definite D call. Germline loops: CDR1 DFQATT, CDR2 SNEGSKA (reference sequence). The CDR3 runs to 15 residues. V dropped 0 bases and J dropped 11 bases, with 20 bases sitting between them. CDR3 protein: CSARDGSRPALAQHF. The CDR3 DNA sequence: TGCAGTGCTAGAGATGGGAGCAGACCCGCCTTGGCCCAGCATTTT.

This clonotype turned up a few times. The chain's CDR3 is CASSLAHRNGDTQYF. The CDR3 coding sequence is TGTGCCAGCAGCTTAGCCCATCGAAACGGGGATACGCAGTATTTT. The chain joins TRBV7-2 to TRBJ2-3; no clear D gene. This CDR3 is 15 amino acids long. Germline CDR1 SGHTA, CDR2 FQGNSA. With 0 bases removed from V and 6 bases from J, the gap between germline ends came to 13 bases.

This clonotype has at least ten counts. V is TRBV29-1 and J is TRBJ2-1, with D perhaps matching TRBD1 (5 bases). The length of the CDR3 is 13 residues. Germline CDR1 is SQVTM and CDR2 is ANQGSEA. Trimming pared 7 bases from V and 2 bases from J, leaving 12 bases between. The CDR3 spells CSGRTRTYNEQFF. Here the CDR3 DNA reads TGCAGCGGACGGACACGAACCTACAATGAGCAGTTCTTC.

V is TRBV9 and J is TRBJ2-2; the match to TRBD2 covers 10 bases. The CDR3 runs to 15 residues. The trim removed 3 bases at V and 6 bases at J, leaving 5 bases unmatched. In germline, CDR1 is SGDLS, CDR2 YYNGEE. CDR3 sequence reads: CASSEGSGGSGELFF. The CDR3 DNA follows: TGTGCCAGCAGCGAAGGTAGCGGGGGGTCCGGGGAGCTGTTTTTT.